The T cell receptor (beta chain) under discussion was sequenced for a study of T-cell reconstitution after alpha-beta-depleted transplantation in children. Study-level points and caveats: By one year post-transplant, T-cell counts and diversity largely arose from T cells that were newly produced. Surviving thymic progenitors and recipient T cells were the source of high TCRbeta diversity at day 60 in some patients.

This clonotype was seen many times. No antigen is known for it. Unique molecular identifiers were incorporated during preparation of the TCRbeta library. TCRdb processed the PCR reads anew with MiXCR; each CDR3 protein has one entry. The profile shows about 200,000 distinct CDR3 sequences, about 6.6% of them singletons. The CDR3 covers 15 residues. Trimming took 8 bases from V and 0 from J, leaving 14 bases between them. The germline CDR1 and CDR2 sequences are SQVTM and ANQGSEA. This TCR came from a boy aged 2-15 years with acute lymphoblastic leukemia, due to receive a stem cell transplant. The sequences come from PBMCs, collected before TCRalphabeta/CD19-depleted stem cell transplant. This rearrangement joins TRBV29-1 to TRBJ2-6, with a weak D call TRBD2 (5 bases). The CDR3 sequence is CSTSPGSSGANVLTF. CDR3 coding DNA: TGCAGCACCAGCCCGGGGAGCTCTGGGGCCAACGTCCTGACTTTC.